Shown below are 17 T cell receptor beta chains from a single sample sequenced in a study of blood T cell repertoires in COVID-19. Sequencing used immunoSEQ multiplex PCR; TCRdb keeps in-frame clones, though not all of them. This sample has fewer than 200,000 clones, with around 80% found just once. Sequenced sample: PBMCs or T cells enriched from blood (not recorded which). Source of these receptors: a woman in her forties or fifties who had recovered from COVID-19.

The CDR3, as DNA: TGTGCCAGCAGGCAGGGGGTATCTCCCAAAAACATTCAGTACTTC. Protein: CASRQGVSPKNIQYF. The rearrangement links TRBV21-1 to TRBJ2-4; the table's D call TRBD1 went unverified against the DNA. TRBV21-1 is a known pseudogene. CDR3 size: 15 residues.

In this sample, this clone turned up a few times. The CDR3 nucleotides read TGTGCCAGCAGCTCCTGGACAGGGTTACACGAGCAGTACTTC. Protein product: CASSSWTGLHEQYF. The rearrangement links TRBV7-9 to TRBJ2-7, with TRBD1 identical over 8 bases. The V and J ends lost 4 bases and 5 bases, in that order; junction bases with no gene match: 7. CDR3 size: 14 residues. In germline, CDR1 is SEHNR, CDR2 FQNEAQ (reference sequence).

The chain joins TRBV4-2 to TRBJ1-6; TRBD1 aligns across 7 bases. The CDR3 contains 18 residues. The ends lost 3 bases at V and 6 bases at J; junction bases unmatched: 14. The germline V gene has CDR1 LGHNA and CDR2 YNFKEQ. The CDR3 loop reads CASSQEGNHGTANSPLHF. The CDR3 DNA sequence: TGTGCCAGCAGCCAGGAAGGGAACCACGGGACAGCTAATTCACCCCTCCACTTT.

The chain uses TRBV6-5 and TRBJ1-2; 9 positions match TRBD1. Germline V gene lookup returns CDR1 MNHEY and CDR2 SVGAGI. V was pared by 6 bases and J by 6 bases, with 5 bases of the junction left unmatched. CDR3 length: 13 amino acids. The CDR3, as DNA: TGTGCCAGCAGCTGGACAGGGGAACATGGCTACACCTTC. The encoded protein is CASSWTGEHGYTF.

This clone has more than one count but fewer than ten. V gene TRBV30 combines with J gene TRBJ1-6, with D possibly being TRBD1 (6 bases). Germline CDR1 and CDR2: GTSNPN and SVGIG (reference sequence). This CDR3 region has 14 residues. Trimming cost V 4 bases and J 14 bases, with 21 bases left between them. The CDR3: CAWNGQPSARALHF. The CDR3 nucleotides read TGTGCCTGGAACGGACAGCCTTCCGCTCGGGCCCTCCACTTT.

The chain recombines TRBV19 with TRBJ1-5; no clear D gene. Germline V CDR1 and CDR2: LNHDA, SQIVND (reference sequence). V dropped 1 base and J dropped 4 bases, with 5 bases sitting between them. This CDR3 has 13 residues. CDR3 DNA: TGTGCCAGTAGTATAGCCAGGAATCAGCCCCAGCATTTT. As protein: CASSIARNQPQHF. The whole variable domain, remainder taken from reference TRBV19 and TRBJ1-5, is DGGITQSPKYLFRKEGQNVTLSCEQNLNHDAMYWYRQDPGQGLRLIYYSQIVNDFQKGDIAEGYSVSREKKESFPLTVTSAQKNPTAFYLCASSIARNQPQHFGDGTRLSIL.

The chain couples TRBV7-9 to TRBJ2-7, with 10 bases fitting TRBD2. The CDR3 runs 18 residues. Germline V gene data show CDR1 as SEHNR and CDR2 as FQNEAQ (reference sequence). V lost 5 bases to trimming and J lost 3 bases; unmatched junction nucleotides: 16. The CDR3 here is CASSRGQEQVAGGYEQYF. CDR3 sequence (DNA): TGTGCCAGCAGCCGAGGACAGGAACAAGTAGCGGGAGGCTACGAGCAGTACTTC.

V is TRBV19 and J is TRBJ2-7; 10 nucleotides line up with TRBD2. CDR1 and CDR2 (germline): LNHDA, SQIVND (reference sequence). The ends lost 5 bases at V and 0 bases at J; junction bases unmatched: 10. The CDR3 sequence is 17 residues long. CDR3 coding DNA: TGTGCCAGTAGTTCCCGGACTAGCGGAGACTACTCCTACGAGCAGTACTTC. Its protein product is CASSSRTSGDYSYEQYF.

V is TRBV5-4 and J is TRBJ2-3; perhaps TRBD1 as D (6 bases). This CDR3 contains 13 residues. V was shortened by 3 bases and J by 4 bases, with 9 bases between the two germline ends. The V gene's germline CDR1 is SGHNT and CDR2 YYREEE (reference sequence). The CDR3 loop reads CASSSTGSDTQYF. The CDR3 DNA reads as TGTGCCAGCAGCTCCACAGGGTCAGATACGCAGTATTTT.

The chain has TRBV29-1 and TRBJ2-2; 8 bases agree with TRBD1. The CDR3 sequence is 15 residues long. The J segment lost 8 bases and the V segment lost 7 bases, leaving 15 bases of the junction unmatched. From germline, CDR1 is SQVTM and CDR2 ANQGSEA. This chain's CDR3 is CSAQGAATIGGELFF. In DNA form, the CDR3 reads TGCAGCGCCCAGGGGGCGGCCACGATCGGGGGGGAGCTGTTTTTT.

The CDR3 region is CASSQDLNPSYEQYF. CDR3 coding DNA: TGCGCCAGCAGCCAAGATCTAAACCCCTCCTACGAGCAGTACTTC. This chain links TRBV4-3 with TRBJ2-7; no definite D call. The CDR3 has 15 residues. Germline V gene lookup returns CDR1 LGHNA and CDR2 YSLEER. V lost 0 bases to trimming and J lost 0 bases, with 9 bases between them.

This sequence joins TRBV4-2 and TRBJ2-3, with 9 bases that match TRBD2. Germline CDR1 and CDR2: LGHNA and YNFKEQ. The J segment lost 5 bases and the V segment lost 0 bases, leaving 6 bases of the junction unmatched. The CDR3 sequence is 16 residues long. For the CDR3, the DNA is TGTGCCAGCAGCCAAGAAGGCGGGAGGGCCGGAGATACGCAGTATTTT. It encodes CASSQEGGRAGDTQYF.

V usage is TRBV6-4 and J usage is TRBJ2-3, with D possibly being TRBD1 (6 bases). Germline V gene data show CDR1 as MRHNA and CDR2 as SNTAGT. The CDR3 runs to 15 residues. Trimming took off 2 bases at V and 2 bases at J, with 11 bases between the two ends. CDR3 in amino acids: CASSDSGQYTDTQYF. In DNA, the CDR3 is TGTGCCAGCAGTGACAGTGGACAGTACACAGATACGCAGTATTTT.

Written as DNA, the CDR3 is TGTGCCAGCAGCTTAGAGCTAGCGGGGGTGGATACGCAGTATTTT. This encodes CASSLELAGVDTQYF. The chain is built from TRBV7-7 and TRBJ2-3; the match to TRBD2 covers 10 bases. The V segment lost 1 base and the J segment 6 bases; nucleotides outside the gene matches: 4. This CDR3 has 15 residues. Looked up from germline, CDR1 is SSHAT and CDR2 is FNYEAQ (reference sequence).

The chain employs TRBV7-2 and TRBJ1-2; TRBD1 matches at 10 bases. The CDR3 runs 14 residues. Germline trimming cut 5 bases from V and 4 bases from J; bases unmatched to any gene: 4. Per germline, CDR1 SGHTA and CDR2 FQGNSA. CDR3 region: CASSQRQGAYGYTF. The CDR3 region has the DNA TGTGCCAGCAGCCAAAGACAGGGGGCCTATGGCTACACCTTC.

This clone was seen a single time. V usage is TRBV11-2 and J usage is TRBJ2-2, with no clear D. V dropped 0 bases and J dropped 2 bases, with 10 bases sitting between them. CDR3 size: 16 residues. The germline V gene encodes CDR1 SGHAT and CDR2 FQNNGV. The CDR3 protein is CASSLEPGINTGELFF. The CDR3 region has the DNA TGTGCCAGCAGCTTAGAGCCTGGCATCAACACCGGGGAGCTGTTTTTT.

The chain has TRBV6-5 and TRBJ2-1, with D maybe TRBD1 (5 bases). CDR3 size: 16 residues. V was clipped by 1 base and J by 0 bases, with 10 bases between them. From germline, CDR1 is MNHEY and CDR2 SVGAGI. CDR3 amino acids: CASSYFRGSSYNEQFF. In DNA, the CDR3 is TGTGCCAGCAGTTACTTTAGGGGAAGCTCCTACAATGAGCAGTTCTTC.